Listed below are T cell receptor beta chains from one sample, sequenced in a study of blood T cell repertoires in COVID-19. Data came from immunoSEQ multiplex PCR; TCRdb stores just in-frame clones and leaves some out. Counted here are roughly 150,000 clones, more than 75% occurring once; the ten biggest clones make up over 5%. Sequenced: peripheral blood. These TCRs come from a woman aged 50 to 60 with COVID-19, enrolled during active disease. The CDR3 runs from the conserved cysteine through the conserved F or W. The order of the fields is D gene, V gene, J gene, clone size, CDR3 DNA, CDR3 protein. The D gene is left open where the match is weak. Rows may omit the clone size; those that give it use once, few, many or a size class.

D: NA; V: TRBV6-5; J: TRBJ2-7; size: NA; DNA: TGTGCCAGCAGTTACTCGGCAGATACCTACGAGCAGTACTTC; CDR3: CASSYSADTYEQYF
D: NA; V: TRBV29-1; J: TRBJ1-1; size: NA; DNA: TGCAGCGCGCAGGGGAACACTGAAGCTTTCTTT; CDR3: CSAQGNTEAFF
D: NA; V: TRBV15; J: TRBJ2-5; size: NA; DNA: TGTGCCACCAGCAGAGATTGGGCGGGGTCGAAGACCCAGTACTTC; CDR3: CATSRDWAGSKTQYF
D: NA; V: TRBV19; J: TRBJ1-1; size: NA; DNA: TGTGCCAGTAGTTACAAGAACACTGAAGCTTTCTTT; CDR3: CASSYKNTEAFF
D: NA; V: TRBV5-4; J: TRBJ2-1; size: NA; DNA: TGTGCCAGCAGCTTGTGGCCTCCCAGGGAGCAGTTCTTC; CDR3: CASSLWPPREQFF
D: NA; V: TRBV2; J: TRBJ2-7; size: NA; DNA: TGTGCCAGCAGGGAGACAGCGAGCTCCTACGAGCAGTACTTC; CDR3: CASRETASSYEQYF
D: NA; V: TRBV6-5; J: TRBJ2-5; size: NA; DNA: TGTGCCAGCAGTCCGGGGGATCCCTTGGGAGAGACCCAGTACTTC; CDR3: CASSPGDPLGETQYF
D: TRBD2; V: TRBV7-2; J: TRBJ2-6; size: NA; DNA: TGTGCCAGCCGGGGCGGGGGCTCTGGGGCCAACGTCCTGACTTTC; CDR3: CASRGGGSGANVLTF
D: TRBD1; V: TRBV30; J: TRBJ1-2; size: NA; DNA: TGTGCCGGAAGACAGGGTTTTGGCTACACCTTC; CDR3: CAGRQGFGYTF
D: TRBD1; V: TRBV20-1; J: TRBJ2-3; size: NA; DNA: TGCAGTGCTAGTACTCCGGGACAGGGGCCCACAGATACGCAGTATTTT; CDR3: CSASTPGQGPTDTQYF
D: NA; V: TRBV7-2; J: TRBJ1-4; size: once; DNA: TGTGCCAGCAGCCCGCGACAGTCAACTAATGAAAAACTGTTTTTT; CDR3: CASSPRQSTNEKLFF
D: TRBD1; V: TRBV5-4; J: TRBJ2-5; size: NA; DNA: TGTGCCAGCAGTGCGGACAGGGGCCGACTTGAGTACCAAGAGACCCAGTACTTC; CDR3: CASSADRGRLEYQETQYF
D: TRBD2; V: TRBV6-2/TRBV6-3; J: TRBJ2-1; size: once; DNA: TGTGCCAGCAGTCGGCCGGGACTAGCGGGGGGGCTGAAGTTCTTC; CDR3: CASSRPGLAGGLKFF
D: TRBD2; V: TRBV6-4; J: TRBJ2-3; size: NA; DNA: TGTGCCAGCAGTGTAGCGGGGTACACAGATACGCAGTATTTT; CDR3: CASSVAGYTDTQYF
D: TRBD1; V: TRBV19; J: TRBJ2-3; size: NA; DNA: TGTGCCAGTAGTGAAAGGGGACAGGGGGCCGCAGATACGCAGTATTTT; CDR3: CASSERGQGAADTQYF
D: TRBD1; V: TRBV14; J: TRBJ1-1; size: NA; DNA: TGTGCCAGCAGCCAGGGAACAGGGGAGGATGCAGCTTTCTTT; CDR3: CASSQGTGEDAAFF
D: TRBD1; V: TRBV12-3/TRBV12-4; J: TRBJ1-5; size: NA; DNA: TGTGCCAGCAGTGGACAGGGCAATCAGCCCCAGCATTTT; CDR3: CASSGQGNQPQHF
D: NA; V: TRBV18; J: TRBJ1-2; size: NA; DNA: TGTGCCAGCTCACCCTCAAGGGGCAGCTTTAACTATGGCTACACCTTC; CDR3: CASSPSRGSFNYGYTF
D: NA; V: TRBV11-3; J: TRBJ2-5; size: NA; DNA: TGTGCCAGCAGCTTAAAAGACCGGGAAGAGACCCAGTACTTC; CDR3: CASSLKDREETQYF
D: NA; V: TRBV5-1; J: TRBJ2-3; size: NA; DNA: TGCGCCAGCAGCTTGTCCCCCCAGGTGCTTAGCACAGATACGCAGTATTTT; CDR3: CASSLSPQVLSTDTQYF
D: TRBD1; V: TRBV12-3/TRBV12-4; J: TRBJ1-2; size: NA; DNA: TGTGCCAGCAGCCAGACAGGGCCGCGCACCTTC; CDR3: CASSQTGPRTF
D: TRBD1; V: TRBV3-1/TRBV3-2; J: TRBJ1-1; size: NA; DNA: TGTGCCAGCAGCCAAAATGCAGGGGGTGGTGGAGCTTTCTTT; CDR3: CASSQNAGGGGAFF
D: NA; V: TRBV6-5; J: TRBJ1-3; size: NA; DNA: TGTGCCAGCAGTCGACAGGGAAACACCATATATTTT; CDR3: CASSRQGNTIYF
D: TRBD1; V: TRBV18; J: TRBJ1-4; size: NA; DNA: TGTGCCAGCTCACCACTCGATACAGGGGTGAGGGAAAAACTGTTTTTT; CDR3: CASSPLDTGVREKLFF
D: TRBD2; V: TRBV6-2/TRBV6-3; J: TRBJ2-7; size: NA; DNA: TGTGCCAGCAGTTCCCATTCGCTAGCGGATCCCTACGAGCAGTACTTC; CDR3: CASSSHSLADPYEQYF
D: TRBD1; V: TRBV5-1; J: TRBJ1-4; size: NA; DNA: TGCGCCAGCAGCCGGACAGGGGCAGGTACTAATGAAAAACTGTTTTTT; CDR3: CASSRTGAGTNEKLFF
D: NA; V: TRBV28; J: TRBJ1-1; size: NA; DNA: TGTGCCAGCAGTTCTGAGGGTTTTAGGAACACTGAAGCTTTCTTT; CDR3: CASSSEGFRNTEAFF
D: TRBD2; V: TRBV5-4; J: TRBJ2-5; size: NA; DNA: TGTGCCAGCAGCTTGGGACTAGCGGGGGGGGAGACCCAGTACTTC; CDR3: CASSLGLAGGETQYF
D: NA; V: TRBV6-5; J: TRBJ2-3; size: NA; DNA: TGTGCCAGCAGTTCCCTGACTAAAGCAGATACGCAGTATTTT; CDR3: CASSSLTKADTQYF
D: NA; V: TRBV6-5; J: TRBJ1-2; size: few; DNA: TGTGCCAGCACCCTAGGGCAGGGTTTTCGTTATGGCTACACCTTC; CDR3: CASTLGQGFRYGYTF
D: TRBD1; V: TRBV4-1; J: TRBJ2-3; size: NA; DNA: TGCGCCAGCAGTTACAATCTACGGGACAGGGTACATACGCAGTATTTT; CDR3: CASSYNLRDRVHTQYF
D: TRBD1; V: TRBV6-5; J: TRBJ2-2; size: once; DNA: TGTGCCAGCAGGCGCCAGGGGGTAAACACCGGGGAGCTGTTTTTT; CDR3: CASRRQGVNTGELFF
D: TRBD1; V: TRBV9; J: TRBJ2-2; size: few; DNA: TGTGCCAGCAGCCGTGGACAGGACAGCACCGGGGAGCTGTTTTTT; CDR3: CASSRGQDSTGELFF
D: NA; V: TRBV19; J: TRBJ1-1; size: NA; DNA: TGTGCCAGTAGTATTCCGATACAGGGAAAGATCACTGAAGCTTTCTTT; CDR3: CASSIPIQGKITEAFF
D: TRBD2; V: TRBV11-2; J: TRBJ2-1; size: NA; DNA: TGTGCCAGCAGCTTAGGGGCCAACCAGCGGGACTACAATGAGCAGTTCTTC; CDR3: CASSLGANQRDYNEQFF
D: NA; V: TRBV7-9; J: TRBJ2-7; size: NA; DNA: TGTGCCAGCAGCTTAGAAGAAGCAGGGATAAACGGCGAGCAGTACTTC; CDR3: CASSLEEAGINGEQYF
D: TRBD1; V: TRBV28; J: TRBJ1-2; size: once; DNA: TGTGCCAGCAGAGAGTCGGGACAGACCAACTATGGCTACACCTTC; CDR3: CASRESGQTNYGYTF
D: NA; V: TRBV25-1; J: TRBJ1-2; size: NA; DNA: TGTGCCAGCAGTGGGACAAGGAGCTGGGGTGGCTACACCTTC; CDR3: CASSGTRSWGGYTF
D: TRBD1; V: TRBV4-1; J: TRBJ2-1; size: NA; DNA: TGCGCCAGCAGTCAGGACAGGGGGCCTTACAATGAGCAGTTCTTC; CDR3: CASSQDRGPYNEQFF
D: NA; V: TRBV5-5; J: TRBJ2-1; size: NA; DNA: TGTGCCAGCAGCGAGGACGGGACACCCACCTACAATGAGCAGTTCTTC; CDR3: CASSEDGTPTYNEQFF
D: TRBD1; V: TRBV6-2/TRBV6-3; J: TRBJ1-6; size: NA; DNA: TGTGCCAGCAGTAACCGGGACAGGGGGCGATCCCTCCACTTT; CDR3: CASSNRDRGRSLHF
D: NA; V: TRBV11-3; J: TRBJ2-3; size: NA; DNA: TGTGCCAGCAGCCCTCTAGGTTGGGATACGCAGTATTTT; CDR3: CASSPLGWDTQYF
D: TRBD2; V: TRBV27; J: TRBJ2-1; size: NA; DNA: TGTGCCAGCAGTTTCCTGACTAGCGGGGGGCCCTCCTACAATGAGCAGTTCTTC; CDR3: CASSFLTSGGPSYNEQFF
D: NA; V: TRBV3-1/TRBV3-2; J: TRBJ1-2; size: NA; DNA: TGTGCCAGCAGCCCACTGCTTCTAGGGAGCGGCGGCTACACCTTC; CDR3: CASSPLLLGSGGYTF
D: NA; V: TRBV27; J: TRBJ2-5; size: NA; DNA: TGTGCCAGCAGTTTGGCCCCCCGAGAGACCCAGTACTTC; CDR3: CASSLAPRETQYF
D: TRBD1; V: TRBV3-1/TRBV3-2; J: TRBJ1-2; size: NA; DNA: TGTGCCAGCAGCTTAGGGACAGGGACCTTCTATGGCTACACCTTC; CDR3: CASSLGTGTFYGYTF
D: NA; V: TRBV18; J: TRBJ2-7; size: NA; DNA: TGTGCCAGCTCACCATCCTCCGCACAGGACTACGAGCAGTACTTC; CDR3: CASSPSSAQDYEQYF
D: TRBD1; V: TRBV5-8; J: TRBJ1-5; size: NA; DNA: TGTGCCAGCAGCTCGGGACAGGGAATTCGCAATCAGCCCCAGCATTTT; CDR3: CASSSGQGIRNQPQHF
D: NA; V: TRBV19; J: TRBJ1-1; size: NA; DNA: TGTGCCAGTAGTGCACGGACAGATAGGAACACTGAAGCTTTCTTT; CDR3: CASSARTDRNTEAFF
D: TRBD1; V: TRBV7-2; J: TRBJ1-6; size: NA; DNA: TGTGCCAGCTGTTCCGGGACAGGGTGGTCACCCCTCCACTTT; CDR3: CASCSGTGWSPLHF
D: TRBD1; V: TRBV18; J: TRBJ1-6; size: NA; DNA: TGTGCCAGCTCACCGGGGGACAGGGATAATTCACCCCTCCACTTT; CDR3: CASSPGDRDNSPLHF
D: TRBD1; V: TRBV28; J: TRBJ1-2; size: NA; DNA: TGTGCCAGCAGTTTCGACCCCGAGACAGGGGGCGCAAGTGGCTACACCTTC; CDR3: CASSFDPETGGASGYTF
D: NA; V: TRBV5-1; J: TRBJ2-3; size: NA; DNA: TGCGCCAGCAGCCCAGGGACACCTAGGGCAGATACGCAGTATTTT; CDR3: CASSPGTPRADTQYF
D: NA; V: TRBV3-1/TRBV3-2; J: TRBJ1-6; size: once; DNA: TGTGCCAGCAGCCCGGACAGTAATTCACCCCTCCACTTT; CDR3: CASSPDSNSPLHF
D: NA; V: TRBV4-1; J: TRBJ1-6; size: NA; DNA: TGCGCCAGCAGCCTCCCTTCGGGGGCCTATAATTCACCCCTCCACTTT; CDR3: CASSLPSGAYNSPLHF
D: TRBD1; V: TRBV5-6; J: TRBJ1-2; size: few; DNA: TGTGCCAGCAGCTTCTCCGGGACAGAGACAACGACTAACTATGGCTACACCTTC; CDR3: CASSFSGTETTTNYGYTF
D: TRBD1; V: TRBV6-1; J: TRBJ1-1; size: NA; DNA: TGTGCCAGCAGGAAACAGGGGGCGCCTAACACTGAAGCTTTCTTT; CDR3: CASRKQGAPNTEAFF